This T cell receptor beta chain came from a study of neurological immune-mediated disorders. As for the cDNA, it was generated by 5'RACE with 10-nucleotide random UMIs. TCRdb itself ran the 5' RACE reads through MiXCR, one entry per CDR3 protein. Seen here are around 49,000 distinct CDR3 sequences, 12% observed once, and the top ten hold 9%. Many counts were recorded for this clonotype. Its target is unknown. The V gene's germline CDR1 is MDHEN and CDR2 SYDVKM. V was trimmed by 7 bases and J by 3 bases, leaving 16 bases between them. The CDR3 runs to 14 residues. Regarding the study as a whole: HTLV-1-associated myelopathy had the most TCR clonal expansion, while multiple sclerosis had the least, a level that fell below healthy controls.

Time point denoted: longitudinal time-point 3. J is TRBJ2-7 and V is TRBV28; the D gene is possibly TRBD2 (5 bases). Sample: PBMCs. The TCR comes from a male donor with HTLV-1-associated myelopathy (HAM/TSP). Here the CDR3 reads CASIASPGGYEQYF. CDR3 coding DNA: TGTGCCAGCATCGCCTCGCCCGGAGGCTACGAGCAGTACTTC.